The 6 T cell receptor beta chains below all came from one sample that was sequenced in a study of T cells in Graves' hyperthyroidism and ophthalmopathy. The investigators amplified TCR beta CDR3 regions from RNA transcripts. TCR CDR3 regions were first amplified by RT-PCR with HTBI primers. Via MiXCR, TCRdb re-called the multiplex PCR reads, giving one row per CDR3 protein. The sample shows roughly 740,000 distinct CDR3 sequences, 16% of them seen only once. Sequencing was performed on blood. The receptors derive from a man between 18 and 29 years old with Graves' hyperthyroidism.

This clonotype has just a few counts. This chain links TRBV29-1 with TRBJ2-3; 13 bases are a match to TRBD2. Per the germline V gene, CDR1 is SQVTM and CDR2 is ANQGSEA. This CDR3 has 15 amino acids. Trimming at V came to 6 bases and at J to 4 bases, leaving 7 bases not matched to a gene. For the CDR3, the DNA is TGCAGCGTCGCGACTAGCGGGAGGTCCCCAGATACGCAGTATTTT. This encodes CSVATSGRSPDTQYF.

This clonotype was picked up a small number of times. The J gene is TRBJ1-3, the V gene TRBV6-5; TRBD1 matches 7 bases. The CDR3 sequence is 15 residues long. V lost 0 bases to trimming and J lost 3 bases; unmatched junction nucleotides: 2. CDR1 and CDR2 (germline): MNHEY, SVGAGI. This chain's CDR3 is CASSYSQGGGNTIYF. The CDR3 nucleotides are TGTGCCAGCAGTTACTCGCAGGGGGGTGGAAACACCATATATTTT.

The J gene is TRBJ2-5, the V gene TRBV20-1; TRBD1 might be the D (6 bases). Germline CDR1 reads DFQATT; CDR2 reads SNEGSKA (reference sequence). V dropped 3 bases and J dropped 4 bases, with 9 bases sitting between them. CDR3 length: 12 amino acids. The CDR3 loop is CSARHRAETQYF. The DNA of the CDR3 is TGCAGTGCTAGGCACAGGGCAGAGACCCAGTACTTC.

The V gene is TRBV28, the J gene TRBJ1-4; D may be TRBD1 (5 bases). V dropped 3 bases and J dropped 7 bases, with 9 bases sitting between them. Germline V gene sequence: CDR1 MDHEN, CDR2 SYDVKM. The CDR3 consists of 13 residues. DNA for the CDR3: TGTGCCAGCAGTTTTGGGGGGATTGAAAAACTGTTTTTT. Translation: CASSFGGIEKLFF. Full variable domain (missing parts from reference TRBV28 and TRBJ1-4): DVKVTQSSRYLVKRTGEKVFLECVQDMDHENMFWYRQDPGLGLRLIYFSYDVKMKEKGDIPEGYSVSREKKERFSLILESASTNQTSMYLCASSFGGIEKLFFGSGTQLSVL.

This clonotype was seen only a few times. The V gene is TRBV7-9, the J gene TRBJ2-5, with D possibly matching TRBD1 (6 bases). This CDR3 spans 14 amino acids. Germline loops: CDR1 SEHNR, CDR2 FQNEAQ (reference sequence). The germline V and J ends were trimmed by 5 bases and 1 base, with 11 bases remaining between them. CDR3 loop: CASSLHRVQETQYF. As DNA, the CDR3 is TGTGCCAGCAGCCTGCACAGGGTCCAAGAGACCCAGTACTTC. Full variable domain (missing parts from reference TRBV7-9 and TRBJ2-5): DTGVSQNPRHKITKRGQNVTFRCDPISEHNRLYWYRQTLGQGPEFLTYFQNEAQLEKSRLLSDRFSAERPKGSFSTLEIQRTEQGDSAMYLCASSLHRVQETQYFGPGTRLLVL.

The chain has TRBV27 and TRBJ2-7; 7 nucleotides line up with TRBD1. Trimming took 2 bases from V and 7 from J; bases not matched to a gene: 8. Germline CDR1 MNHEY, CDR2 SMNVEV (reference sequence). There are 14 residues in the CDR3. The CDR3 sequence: CASSLLGGSGEQYF. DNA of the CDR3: TGTGCCAGCAGTTTACTAGGGGGCTCTGGAGAGCAGTACTTC.